This is a list of T cell receptor beta chains from one sample in a study of T cell responses to AZD1222 COVID-19 vaccine. Here immunoSEQ multiplex PCR was the method, and the copy in TCRdb shows in-frame clones only, minus some. The data hold more than 120,000 clones, with about 93% observed a single time. The input for sequencing was peripheral blood, taken on day 0 of AZD1222 vaccination. These receptors were collected from an adult in good health. Each CDR3 is given with its conserved first and last residue. D genes are given only for firm matches. A row's size may be missing; if present it is once, few, many or a size class.

v_call	clone_size	d_call	j_call	cdr3_aa	cdr3_nt
TRBV30	NA	NA	TRBJ2-1	CAWSVLNEQFF	TGTGCCTGGAGTGTACTTAATGAGCAGTTCTTC
TRBV29-1	NA	TRBD2	TRBJ2-7	CSVDAPAGSSYEQYF	TGCAGCGTTGATGCTCCAGCGGGGAGTTCCTACGAGCAGTACTTC
TRBV5-1	NA	TRBD1	TRBJ1-2	CASSLGTGVSTIDGYTF	TGCGCCAGCAGCTTGGGGACAGGGGTTTCGACGATCGATGGCTACACCTTC
TRBV5-1	NA	NA	TRBJ1-3	CASSPDGLNPGNTIYF	TGCGCCAGCAGCCCGGACGGCCTAAATCCTGGAAACACCATATATTTT
TRBV18	NA	NA	TRBJ2-2	CASSPLTSANTGELFF	TGTGCCAGCTCACCACTCACAAGCGCGAACACCGGGGAGCTGTTTTTT
TRBV19	NA	NA	TRBJ2-7	CASSIQAVRSYEQYF	TGTGCCAGTAGTATTCAGGCAGTTCGCTCCTACGAGCAGTACTTC
TRBV5-1	NA	TRBD2	TRBJ2-3	CASSPEAGGPGKDTQYF	TGCGCCAGCAGCCCTGAAGCGGGAGGGCCTGGAAAAGATACGCAGTATTTT
TRBV27	NA	NA	TRBJ2-1	CASSKGVSYNEQFF	TGTGCCAGCAGTAAAGGGGTCTCCTACAATGAGCAGTTCTTC
TRBV20-1	few	NA	TRBJ2-3	CSASHRSTDTQYF	TGCAGTGCTAGTCACAGGAGCACAGATACGCAGTATTTT
TRBV19	NA	NA	TRBJ2-7	CASSRTALHEQYF	TGTGCCAGTAGTCGGACTGCACTGCACGAGCAGTACTTC
TRBV7-8	few	TRBD2	TRBJ2-7	CASSQTSGGAKSYEQYF	TGTGCCAGCAGCCAGACTAGCGGGGGGGCCAAGTCCTACGAGCAGTACTTC
TRBV7-9	NA	NA	TRBJ2-2	CASSLEETGELFF	TGTGCCAGCAGCCTAGAGGAGACCGGGGAGCTGTTTTTT
TRBV5-1	NA	TRBD1	TRBJ1-6	CASSRSTGTENSPLHF	TGCGCCAGCAGCCGTTCAACCGGGACAGAAAATTCACCCCTCCACTTT
TRBV30	NA	NA	TRBJ1-5	CAWSIGQGVQPQHF	TGTGCCTGGAGTATTGGGCAGGGTGTTCAGCCCCAGCATTTT
TRBV6-5	NA	NA	TRBJ1-2	CASSYLRDVQDGYTF	TGTGCCAGCAGTTACCTAAGGGACGTACAAGATGGCTACACCTTC
TRBV21-1	NA	NA	TRBJ1-3	CASTTRTGLPSGNTIYF	TGTGCCAGCACGACGCGCACAGGGCTCCCCTCTGGAAACACCATATATTTT
TRBV6-5	NA	NA	TRBJ1-4	CASSPIRGTNEKLFF	TGTGCCAGCAGCCCGATCCGGGGAACTAATGAAAAACTGTTTTTT
TRBV5-6	NA	NA	TRBJ2-7	CASTTPRTGATYEQYF	TGTGCCAGCACCACGCCCCGGACTGGAGCGACTTACGAGCAGTACTTC
TRBV19	NA	NA	TRBJ2-2	CASLGTTNTGELFF	TGTGCCAGCTTGGGGACAACGAACACCGGGGAGCTGTTTTTT
TRBV7-9	NA	TRBD1	TRBJ1-5	CASSLGDRGGNQPQHF	TGTGCCAGCAGCTTGGGGGACAGGGGAGGCAATCAGCCCCAGCATTTT
TRBV14	NA	TRBD2	TRBJ2-7	CASSQQGLAGSYEQYF	TGTGCCAGCAGCCAGCAGGGACTAGCGGGGTCCTACGAGCAGTACTTC
TRBV4-3	NA	NA	TRBJ2-3	CASSQTLAHSTDTQYF	TGCGCCAGCAGCCAAACGCTAGCGCACAGCACAGATACGCAGTATTTT
TRBV5-1	NA	NA	TRBJ1-4	CASSLAGVPPGEKLFF	TGCGCCAGCAGCTTGGCGGGGGTTCCTCCTGGGGAAAAACTGTTTTTT
TRBV7-2	NA	TRBD1	TRBJ1-4	CASSFGQVELGKLFF	TGTGCCAGCAGCTTTGGACAGGTAGAACTTGGAAAACTGTTTTTT
TRBV5-4	NA	NA	TRBJ2-5	CASSGTRGETQYF	TGTGCCAGCAGCGGAACTAGGGGAGAGACCCAGTACTTC
TRBV5-4	NA	NA	TRBJ2-1	CASSLEALNEQFF	TGTGCCAGCTCCTTAGAGGCCCTTAATGAGCAGTTCTTC
TRBV7-2	NA	NA	TRBJ2-5	CASSLSFRQGRETQYF	TGTGCCAGCAGCTTAAGTTTTCGGCAGGGCAGGGAGACCCAGTACTTC
TRBV7-2	once	NA	TRBJ2-3	CASSSHAVGTDTQYF	TGTGCCAGCAGCTCTCACGCTGTGGGCACAGATACGCAGTATTTT
TRBV3-1/TRBV3-2	NA	NA	TRBJ1-2	CASSRGTSITYGYTF	TGTGCCAGCAGCCGGGGGACATCGATAACCTATGGCTACACCTTC
TRBV15	NA	NA	TRBJ2-7	CATPSGSNEQYF	TGTGCCACCCCGTCGGGTAGCAACGAGCAGTACTTC
TRBV7-2	NA	NA	TRBJ2-2	CASSSPSGELFF	TGTGCCAGCAGCTCTCCGTCCGGGGAGCTGTTTTTT
TRBV9	NA	NA	TRBJ1-1	CASSVDWNTEAFF	TGTGCCAGCAGCGTGGACTGGAACACTGAAGCTTTCTTT
TRBV28	NA	NA	TRBJ1-5	CASSRPGSSNQPQHF	TGTGCCAGCAGCCGACCGGGAAGTAGCAATCAGCCCCAGCATTTT
TRBV7-2	few	NA	TRBJ1-1	CASTPLAQGTLNTEAFF	TGTGCCAGCACCCCCTTAGCCCAGGGCACCTTGAACACTGAAGCTTTCTTT
TRBV15	NA	NA	TRBJ1-1	CATQETRETEAFF	TGTGCCACCCAGGAGACCCGAGAAACTGAAGCTTTCTTT
TRBV7-9	NA	NA	TRBJ1-2	CASSLRDKAYYGYTF	TGTGCCAGCAGCTTAAGGGACAAGGCCTACTATGGCTACACCTTC
TRBV20-1	NA	NA	TRBJ1-2	CSARQGWGYTF	TGCAGTGCTAGACAGGGATGGGGCTACACCTTC
TRBV18	NA	NA	TRBJ1-5	CASSPRNSNQPQHF	TGTGCCAGCTCACCACGAAACAGCAATCAGCCCCAGCATTTT
TRBV7-2	NA	TRBD1	TRBJ1-6	CASSLGTGVRSPLHF	TGTGCCAGCAGCTTAGGTACAGGGGTTAGGTCACCCCTCCACTTT
TRBV6-1	NA	NA	TRBJ1-1	CASSDGGGVNTEAFF	TGTGCCAGCAGTGATGGTGGCGGGGTGAACACTGAAGCTTTCTTT
TRBV2	NA	NA	TRBJ1-5	CASSGQGSNQPQHF	TGTGCCAGCAGTGGTCAAGGGAGCAATCAGCCCCAGCATTTT
TRBV5-1	NA	NA	TRBJ2-7	CASSLGRGPYEQYF	TGCGCCAGCAGCTTGGGAAGGGGACCCTACGAGCAGTACTTC
TRBV7-2	NA	NA	TRBJ2-1	CASSSVDSSYNEQFF	TGTGCCAGCAGCTCGGTGGACAGCTCCTACAATGAGCAGTTCTTC
TRBV4-2	NA	NA	TRBJ2-2	CASSQGQGPGGELFF	TGTGCCAGCAGCCAGGGCCAGGGTCCCGGCGGGGAGCTGTTTTTT
TRBV27	NA	NA	TRBJ1-1	CASSLRELNTEAFF	TGTGCCAGCAGTTTACGGGAGTTGAACACTGAAGCTTTCTTT
TRBV5-1	NA	NA	TRBJ1-1	CASSLAVGDTEAFF	TGCGCCAGCAGCTTGGCGGTGGGGGACACTGAAGCTTTCTTT
TRBV2	NA	TRBD1	TRBJ2-2	CASSAGQGNTGELFF	TGTGCCAGCAGTGCGGGACAGGGAAACACCGGGGAGCTGTTTTTT
TRBV12-3/TRBV12-4	NA	NA	TRBJ2-1	CASSHNEQFF	TGTGCCAGCAGCCACAATGAGCAGTTCTTC
TRBV18	NA	TRBD2	TRBJ2-1	CASSPLALREGNEQFF	TGTGCCAGCTCACCACTGGCTCTACGGGAGGGCAATGAGCAGTTCTTC
TRBV11-2	NA	NA	TRBJ2-7	CASSLDPGPYEQYF	TGTGCCAGCAGCTTAGATCCAGGGCCCTACGAGCAGTACTTC
TRBV5-1	few	TRBD1	TRBJ1-1	CAVSTGGGEAFF	TGCGCCGTGTCGACAGGGGGCGGTGAAGCTTTCTTT
TRBV7-2	NA	NA	TRBJ1-3	CASSPPPRAYGNTIYF	TGTGCCAGCAGCCCACCCCCCAGGGCGTATGGAAACACCATATATTTT
TRBV25-1	NA	NA	TRBJ1-1	CASSPHMKNTEAFF	TGTGCCAGCAGTCCACACATGAAAAACACTGAAGCTTTCTTT
TRBV5-1	NA	NA	TRBJ1-4	CASSLDSGYEKLFF	TGCGCCAGCAGCTTGGATTCAGGATATGAAAAACTGTTTTTT
TRBV7-2	NA	TRBD2	TRBJ2-3	CASSQRGTSGGPQYF	TGTGCCAGCAGCCAGAGGGGGACTAGCGGGGGGCCGCAGTATTTT
TRBV18	NA	NA	TRBJ1-2	CASSPRESEGYTF	TGTGCCAGCTCACCCAGGGAGTCGGAAGGCTACACCTTC
TRBV7-9	NA	NA	TRBJ1-5	CASRPDGGEQPQHF	TGTGCCAGCAGACCCGATGGGGGGGAACAGCCCCAGCATTTT
TRBV15	NA	TRBD2	TRBJ2-7	CATSRDRAGVDEQYF	TGTGCCACCAGCAGAGATCGAGCGGGAGTGGACGAGCAGTACTTC
TRBV10-3	NA	TRBD1	TRBJ2-1	CAISRDRDYNEQFF	TGTGCCATCAGCCGGGACAGAGATTACAATGAGCAGTTCTTC
TRBV6-2/TRBV6-3	NA	NA	TRBJ1-5	CASSSGQGLHDGNQPQHF	TGTGCCAGCAGTTCAGGGCAGGGTTTGCATGACGGCAATCAGCCCCAGCATTTT